This TCR beta chain was sequenced in a study of metastatic and nonmetastatic thyroid tumors. Study context: The authors compared repertoires across blood and tumor or nodule tissue from malignant and benign thyroid patients.

The length of the CDR3 is 17 residues. Trimming removed 0 bases from V and 5 bases from J; junction bases left unmatched: 8. CDR1 and CDR2 from the germline V gene are ENHRY and SYGVKD. To note about this clone: The antigen is unknown.

Authors' data handling: The distant-metastasis classifier for papillary thyroid cancer was built from CDR3 differences across clinicopathological groups. TCRdb re-called the PCR reads through MiXCR. TCRdb's processing, not the study's, gives the V and J calls here. Here the sample spans 13,000 or so clones, approximately 30% being singletons. Study-wide results and limits: For both blood and tumor, malignant thyroid tumors reportedly showed significantly higher TCR beta diversity than benign nodules did.

All patients were treatment-naive before thyroid surgery. The TCR sequence derives from a female donor with papillary thyroid cancer or a benign thyroid nodule (not recorded which). Some clones in this sample may be carry-over from other donors' samples. The sequencing sample was made of tumor tissue. The rearrangement joins TRBV10-3 to TRBJ2-5; 11 bases match TRBD2. This chain's CDR3 is CAISESHTSGSLETQYF. Written as DNA, the CDR3 is TGTGCCATCAGTGAGTCGCACACTAGCGGGAGTTTGGAGACCCAGTACTTC.